This T cell receptor beta chain was captured in a study of somatic mutations in cytotoxic T cells in rheumatoid arthritis (dated by TCRdb to about 2017). In terms of the full investigation: Peripheral blood (around 28 ml EDTA) was collected from patients immediately after diagnosis and before any treatment began. A total of around 65 rheumatoid arthritis patients and 20 to 25 healthy controls underwent TCRB deep sequencing. Sorted V beta1+ cells also underwent TCRB sequencing, and some V beta antibody-stained T-cell populations were flow-sorted at nearly 100% purity on a FACSAria II or Sony SH800. Patients and controls did not essentially differ in median age, which was nearly identical between the groups. The study asked whether expanded CD8+ T-cell clones in newly diagnosed, untreated rheumatoid arthritis carry somatic mutations, and used TCRB deep sequencing to characterize clonality.

Sequencing of TCRB CDR3 was done on genomic DNA with the immunoSEQ assay. As for the authors' bioinformatics: Patient CD8+ clones larger than 1% were compared against published virus-specific TCRB sequences, and only a few matched. The analyses included only productive TCRB rearrangements. Clonality was expressed as a Shannon entropy-based productive clonality index, with each clone defined by a unique TCRB CDR3 sequence. To calculate repertoire overlap between two samples, the template counts of each clone were considered relative to each sample's total templates. V-gene usage from TCRB sequencing and V-gene usage measured by flow cytometry were correlated (Spearman r of approximately 0.66). TCRdb stores this immuneACCESS table with in-frame sequences only. Part of the clones is absent; in the studies checked, under half of the shortfall reflects unresolved V genes, and no reason is known for the rest. That table furnishes V, J and clone size, whereas the DNA furnished D and trimming. Across this sample there are 15,000 to 20,000 clones, with about 80% seen only once. Of the sample, 10% to 15% is held by the ten largest clones.

Flow cytometry confirmed the purity of CD4+ and CD8+ cells that had been isolated by positive magnetic bead selection on an AutoMACS. Initial screening for clonal expansions relied on flow cytometry with a TCR V beta antibody panel, after which sorted CD8+ fractions underwent TCRB deep sequencing for characterization. Peripheral blood mononuclear cells were obtained using density gradient separation with Ficoll-Paque PLUS. Using Nucleospin Tissue or Tissue XS kits, DNA was extracted from CD4-enriched, CD8-enriched or PBMC samples, with quantification by a Qubit 2.0 fluorometer. Here is what the overall study found, with its caveats: In about an eighth of the roughly 65 patients, more than 20% of CD8+ cells belonged to the largest CD8+ clone, while several identical CD8+ TCRB sequences were shared between blood and synovial fluid. Healthy controls showed no age-related increase in CD8+ clonality, whereas patients did (Spearman r=0.49). The finding that TRBV07 was slightly underrepresented in patients was left unadjusted for multiple comparisons. There was no significant difference in CD8+ T-cell clonality between rheumatoid arthritis patients and age-matched healthy controls. Viral specificity could not be ruled out by absence from virus-specific databases, and the antigen targets of the expanded CD8+ clones remained unknown.

A distance of 12 bases separates the germline ends of V and J, which lose 2 bases and 6 bases respectively. The CDR3 has 13 amino acids, counting the end cysteine and phenylalanine. The sequence is cut down to CDR3 DNA, 39 bases in frame from base 1. The germline V gene supplies CDR1 SGHRS and CDR2 YFSETQ. Concerning this clone: Its antigen remains undetermined. No base quality values were provided; no much bigger clone lies one nucleotide off.

The chain is assembled from TRBV5-1 and TRBJ2-7; TRBD1 is perhaps the D gene, given 6 matching bases. The sequenced sample consisted of CD8+ T cells sorted from blood. This clonotype was sampled from an adult with rheumatoid arthritis. The sequenced DNA is TGCGCCAGCAGCTTTACAGGGACGGGCGAGCAGTACTTC. Translated, this is CASSFTGTGEQYF.